This T cell receptor (beta chain) was recovered during a study of blood T cell repertoires in COVID-19. This table comes from immunoSEQ multiplex PCR, and its TCRdb copy is limited to in-frame clones, with some not included. The table includes 100,000 to 150,000 clones, 88% detected once. V was clipped by 1 base and J by 4 bases; unmatched bases: 5. Germline CDR1 and CDR2: SNHLY and FYNNEI. There are 16 residues in the CDR3. The clonotype comes from a man aged 70 or older with active COVID-19. Sequencing was performed on peripheral blood. The chain recombines TRBV2 with TRBJ2-3, with 10 bases matching TRBD2. The CDR3 region is CASSEGTSGGADTQYF. CDR3 coding DNA: TGTGCCAGCAGTGAAGGGACTAGCGGAGGGGCAGATACGCAGTATTTT.